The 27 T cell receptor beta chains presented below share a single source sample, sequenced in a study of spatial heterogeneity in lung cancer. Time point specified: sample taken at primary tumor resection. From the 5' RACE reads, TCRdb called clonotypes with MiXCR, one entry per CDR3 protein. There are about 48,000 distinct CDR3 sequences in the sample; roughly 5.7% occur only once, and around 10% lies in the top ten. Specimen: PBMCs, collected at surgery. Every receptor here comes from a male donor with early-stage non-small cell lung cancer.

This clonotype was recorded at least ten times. The CDR3 protein is CASSPGTYGNQPQHF. The DNA of the CDR3 is TGTGCCAGTAGTCCAGGGACTTATGGCAATCAGCCCCAGCATTTT. The rearrangement joins TRBV19 to TRBJ1-5; TRBD1 is a possible D gene (5 bases). The CDR3 is made up of 15 amino acids. V was shortened by 5 bases and J by 2 bases, with 13 bases between the two germline ends. Germline CDR1 LNHDA, CDR2 SQIVND (reference sequence).

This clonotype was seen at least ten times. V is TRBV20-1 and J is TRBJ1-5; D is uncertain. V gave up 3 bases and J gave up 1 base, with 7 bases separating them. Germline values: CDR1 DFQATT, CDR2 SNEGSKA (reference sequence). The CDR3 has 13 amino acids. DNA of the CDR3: TGCAGTGCTAGTATCAAGAGCAATCAGCCCCAGCATTTT. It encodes CSASIKSNQPQHF.

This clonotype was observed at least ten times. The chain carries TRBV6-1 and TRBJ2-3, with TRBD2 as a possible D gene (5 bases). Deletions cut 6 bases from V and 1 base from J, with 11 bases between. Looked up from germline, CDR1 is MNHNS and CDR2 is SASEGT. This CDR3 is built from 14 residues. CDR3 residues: CASSLERGTDTQYF. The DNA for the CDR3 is TGTGCCAGCAGCCTAGAGAGGGGCACAGATACGCAGTATTTT.

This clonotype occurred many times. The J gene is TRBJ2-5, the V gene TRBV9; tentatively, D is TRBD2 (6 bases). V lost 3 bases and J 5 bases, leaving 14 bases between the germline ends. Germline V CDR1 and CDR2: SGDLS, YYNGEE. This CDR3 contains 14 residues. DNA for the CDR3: TGTGCCAGCAGCGACGTCTACGGAGGGGAGACCCAGTACTTC. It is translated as CASSDVYGGETQYF.

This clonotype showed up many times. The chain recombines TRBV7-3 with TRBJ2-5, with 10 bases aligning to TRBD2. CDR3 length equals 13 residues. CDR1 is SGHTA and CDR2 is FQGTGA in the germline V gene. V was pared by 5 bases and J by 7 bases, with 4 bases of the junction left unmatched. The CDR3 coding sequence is TGTGCCAGCAGCCCTAGCGGGAGTACGACCCAGTACTTC. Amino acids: CASSPSGSTTQYF.

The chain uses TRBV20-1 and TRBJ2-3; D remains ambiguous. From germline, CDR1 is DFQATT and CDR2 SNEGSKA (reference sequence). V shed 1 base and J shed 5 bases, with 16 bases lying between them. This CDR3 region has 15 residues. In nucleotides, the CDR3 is TGCAGTGCTAGAGTGGAGACTGGTAGCTTAGATACGCAGTATTTT. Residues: CSARVETGSLDTQYF.

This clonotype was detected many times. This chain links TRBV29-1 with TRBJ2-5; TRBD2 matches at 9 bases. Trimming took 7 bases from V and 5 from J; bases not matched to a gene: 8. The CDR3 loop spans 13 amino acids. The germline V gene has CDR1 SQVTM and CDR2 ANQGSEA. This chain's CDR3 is CSAQAGGQETQYF. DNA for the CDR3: TGCAGCGCGCAAGCGGGAGGTCAGGAGACCCAGTACTTC.

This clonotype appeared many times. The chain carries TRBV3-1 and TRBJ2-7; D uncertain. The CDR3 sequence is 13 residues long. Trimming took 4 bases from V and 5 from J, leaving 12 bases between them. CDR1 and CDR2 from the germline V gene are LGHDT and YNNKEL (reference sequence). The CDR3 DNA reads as TGTGCCAGCAGCCTCACTAACCGCCACGAGCAGTACTTC. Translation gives CASSLTNRHEQYF.

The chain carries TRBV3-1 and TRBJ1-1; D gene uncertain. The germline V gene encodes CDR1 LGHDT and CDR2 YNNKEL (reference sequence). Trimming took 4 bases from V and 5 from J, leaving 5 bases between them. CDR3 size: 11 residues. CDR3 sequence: CASSRGTEAFF. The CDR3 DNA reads TGTGCCAGCAGCCGGGGAACTGAAGCTTTCTTT.

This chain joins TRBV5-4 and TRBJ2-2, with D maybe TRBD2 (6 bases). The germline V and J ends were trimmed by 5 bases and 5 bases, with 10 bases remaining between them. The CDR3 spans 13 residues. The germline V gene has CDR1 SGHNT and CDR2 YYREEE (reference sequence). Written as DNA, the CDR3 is TGTGCCAGCAGACCGGGACTGACCGGGGAGCTGTTTTTT. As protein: CASRPGLTGELFF.

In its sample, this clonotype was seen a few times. The CDR3 DNA follows: TGTGCCAGTAGTTCACACGGGACTAGTGCCAAAAACATTCAGTACTTC. This gives the protein CASSSHGTSAKNIQYF. The chain recombines TRBV19 with TRBJ2-4; 8 nucleotides agree with TRBD2. Germline V gene lookup returns CDR1 LNHDA and CDR2 SQIVND (reference sequence). The CDR3 has 16 amino acids. With 5 bases clipped from V and 1 base from J, the junction kept 7 bases outside the gene matches.

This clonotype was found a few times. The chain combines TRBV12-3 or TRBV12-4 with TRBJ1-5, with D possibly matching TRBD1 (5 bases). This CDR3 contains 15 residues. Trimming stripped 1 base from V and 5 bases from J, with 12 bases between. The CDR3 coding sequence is TGTGCCAGCAGTTTAGGCGGGACGAGAGATCAGCCCCAGCATTTT. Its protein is CASSLGGTRDQPQHF.

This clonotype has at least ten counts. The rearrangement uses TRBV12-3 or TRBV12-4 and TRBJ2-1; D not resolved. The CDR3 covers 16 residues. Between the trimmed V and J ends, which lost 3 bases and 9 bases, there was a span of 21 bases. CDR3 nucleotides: TGTGCCAGCAGTTTTACCAGAGAGTCCCCCTGGGGTGAGCAGTTCTTC. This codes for CASSFTRESPWGEQFF.

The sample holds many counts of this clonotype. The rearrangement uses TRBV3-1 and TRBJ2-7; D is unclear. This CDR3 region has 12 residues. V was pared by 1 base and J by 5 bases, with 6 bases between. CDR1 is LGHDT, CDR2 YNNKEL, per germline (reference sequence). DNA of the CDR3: TGTGCCAGCAGCCAAGTCCGACACGAGCAGTACTTC. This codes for CASSQVRHEQYF.

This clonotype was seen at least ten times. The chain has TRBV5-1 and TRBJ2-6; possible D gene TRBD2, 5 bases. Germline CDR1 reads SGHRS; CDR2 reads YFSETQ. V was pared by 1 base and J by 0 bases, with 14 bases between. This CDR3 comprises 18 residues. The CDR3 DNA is TGCGCCAGCAGCTTGTCTCCCCAGAGGGACTCTGGGGCCAACGTCCTGACTTTC. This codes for CASSLSPQRDSGANVLTF.

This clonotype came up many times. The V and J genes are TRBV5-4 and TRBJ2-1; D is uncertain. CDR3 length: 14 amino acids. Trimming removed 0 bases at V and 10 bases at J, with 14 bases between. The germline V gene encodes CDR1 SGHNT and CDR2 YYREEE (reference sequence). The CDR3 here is CASSLERPDIEQFF. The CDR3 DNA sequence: TGTGCCAGCAGCTTGGAGCGACCAGACATCGAGCAGTTCTTC.

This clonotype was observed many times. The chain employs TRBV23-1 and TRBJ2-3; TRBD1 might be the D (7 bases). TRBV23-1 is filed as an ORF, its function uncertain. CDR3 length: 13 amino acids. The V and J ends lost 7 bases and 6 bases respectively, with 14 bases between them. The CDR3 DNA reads TGCGCCAGCATGGAGGGGGCCTGGGATACGCAGTATTTT. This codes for CASMEGAWDTQYF.

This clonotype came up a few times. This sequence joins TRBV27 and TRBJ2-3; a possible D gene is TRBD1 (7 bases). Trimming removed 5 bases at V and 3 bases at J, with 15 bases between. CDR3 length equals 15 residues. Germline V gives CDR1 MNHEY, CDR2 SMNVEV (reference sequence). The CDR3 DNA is TGTGCCAGCAGTCAACAACAGGGGAGGACAGATACGCAGTATTTT. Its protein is CASSQQQGRTDTQYF.

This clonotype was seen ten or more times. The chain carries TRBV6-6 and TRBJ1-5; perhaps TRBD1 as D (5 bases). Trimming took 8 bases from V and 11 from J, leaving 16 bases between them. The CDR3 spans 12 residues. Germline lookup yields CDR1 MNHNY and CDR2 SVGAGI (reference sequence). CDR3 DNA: TGTGCCAGCGGGGGGATTCAAGGGGCCCAGCATTTT. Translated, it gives CASGGIQGAQHF.

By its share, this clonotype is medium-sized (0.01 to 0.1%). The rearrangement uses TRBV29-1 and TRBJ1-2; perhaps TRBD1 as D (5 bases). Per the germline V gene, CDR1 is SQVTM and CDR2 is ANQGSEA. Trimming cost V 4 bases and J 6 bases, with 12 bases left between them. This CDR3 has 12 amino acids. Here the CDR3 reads CSVVGVADGYTF. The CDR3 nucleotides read TGCAGCGTTGTAGGGGTAGCGGATGGCTACACCTTC.

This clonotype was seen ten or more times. The DNA for the CDR3 is TGCAGCGTTGAGGTCAGAACTAACTATGGCTACACCTTC. It encodes CSVEVRTNYGYTF. The rearrangement uses TRBV29-1 and TRBJ1-2, with D unresolved. V lost 3 bases and J lost 0, with 8 bases in between. This CDR3 has 13 amino acids. Per the germline V gene, CDR1 is SQVTM and CDR2 is ANQGSEA.

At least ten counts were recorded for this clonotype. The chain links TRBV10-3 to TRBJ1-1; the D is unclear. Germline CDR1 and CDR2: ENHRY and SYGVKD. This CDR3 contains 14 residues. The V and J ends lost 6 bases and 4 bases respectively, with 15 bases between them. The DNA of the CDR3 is TGTGCCATCAGCGAAAGAGTTTCCCCCACTGAAGCTTTCTTT. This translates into CAISERVSPTEAFF.

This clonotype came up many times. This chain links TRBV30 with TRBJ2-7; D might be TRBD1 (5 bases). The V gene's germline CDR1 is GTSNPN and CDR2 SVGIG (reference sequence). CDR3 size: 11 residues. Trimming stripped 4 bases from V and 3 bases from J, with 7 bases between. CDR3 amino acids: CAWTQGYEQYF. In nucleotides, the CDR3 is TGTGCCTGGACGCAGGGCTACGAGCAGTACTTC.

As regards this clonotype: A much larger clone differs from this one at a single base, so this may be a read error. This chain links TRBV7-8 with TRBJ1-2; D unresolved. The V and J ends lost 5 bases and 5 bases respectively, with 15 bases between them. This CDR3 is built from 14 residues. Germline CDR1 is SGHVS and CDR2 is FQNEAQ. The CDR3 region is CASSHNGRRYGYTF. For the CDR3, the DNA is TGTGCCAGCAGCCATAACGGCAGGAGGTATGGCTACACCTTC.

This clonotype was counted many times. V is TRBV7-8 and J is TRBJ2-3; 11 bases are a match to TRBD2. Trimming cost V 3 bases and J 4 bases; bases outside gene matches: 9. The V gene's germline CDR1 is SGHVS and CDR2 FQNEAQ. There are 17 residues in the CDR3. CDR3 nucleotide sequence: TGTGCCAGCAGCTTTACCCCCCTAGCGGGAGGCTCAGATACGCAGTATTTT. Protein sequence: CASSFTPLAGGSDTQYF.

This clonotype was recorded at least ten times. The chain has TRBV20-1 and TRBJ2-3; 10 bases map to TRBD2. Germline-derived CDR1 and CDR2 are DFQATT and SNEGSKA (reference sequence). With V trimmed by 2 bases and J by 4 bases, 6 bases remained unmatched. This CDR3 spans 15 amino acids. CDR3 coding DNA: TGCAGTGCTAGACTAGCGGGAGCTCAGCCAGATACGCAGTATTTT. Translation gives CSARLAGAQPDTQYF.

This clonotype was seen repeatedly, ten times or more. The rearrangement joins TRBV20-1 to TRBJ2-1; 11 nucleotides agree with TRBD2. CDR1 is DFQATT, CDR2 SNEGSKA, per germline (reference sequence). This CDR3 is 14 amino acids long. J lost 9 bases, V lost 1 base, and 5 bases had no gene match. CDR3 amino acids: CSARGTSGSSEQFF. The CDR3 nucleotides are TGCAGTGCTAGAGGAACTAGCGGGAGTAGTGAGCAGTTCTTC.